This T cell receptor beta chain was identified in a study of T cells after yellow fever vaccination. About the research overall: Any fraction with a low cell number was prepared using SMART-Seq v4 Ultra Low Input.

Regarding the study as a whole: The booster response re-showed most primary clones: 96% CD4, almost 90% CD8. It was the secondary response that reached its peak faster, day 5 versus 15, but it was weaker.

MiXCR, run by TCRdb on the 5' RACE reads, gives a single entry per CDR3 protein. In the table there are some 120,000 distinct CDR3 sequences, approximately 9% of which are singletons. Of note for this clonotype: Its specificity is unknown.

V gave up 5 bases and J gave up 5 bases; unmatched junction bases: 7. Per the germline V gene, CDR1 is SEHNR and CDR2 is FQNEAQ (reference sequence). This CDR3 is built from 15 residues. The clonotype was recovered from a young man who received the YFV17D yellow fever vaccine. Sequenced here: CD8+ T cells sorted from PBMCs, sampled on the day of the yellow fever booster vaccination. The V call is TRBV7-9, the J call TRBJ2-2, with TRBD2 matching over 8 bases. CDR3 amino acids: CASSEGPGGTGELFF. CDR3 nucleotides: TGTGCCAGCAGCGAGGGACCGGGGGGGACCGGGGAGCTGTTTTTT.